The rows below give T cell receptor beta chains drawn from one sample of a study of early T cells in non-severe SARS-CoV-2 infection. TCRdb redid the calling of the 5' RACE reads with MiXCR, one entry per CDR3 protein. This table has tens of thousands of distinct CDR3 sequences, approximately 6.1% appearing once. The specimen sequenced was whole blood. The source is an adult who was a healthcare worker with PCR-confirmed SARS-CoV-2 infection or an uninfected control (not recorded which). CDR3s include the opening cysteine and the closing phenylalanine or tryptophan. D genes are given only for firm matches. The listing skips clone size in some rows; elsewhere it reads once, few, many or a size class.

abundance	d_gene	v_gene	j_gene	CDR3nt	CDR3aa
many	-	TRBV19	TRBJ2-2	TGTGCCAGTAGTATTGATGGGAACACCGGGGAGCTGTTTTTT	CASSIDGNTGELFF
many	-	TRBV10-1	TRBJ1-1	TGCGCCAGCAGTGGACAGCGTGGAACTATGAACACTGAAGCTTTCTTT	CASSGQRGTMNTEAFF
-	TRBD1	TRBV16	TRBJ2-7	TGTGCCAGCAGCCACCGCTCCAGGGGGATATACGAGCAGTACTTC	CASSHRSRGIYEQYF
-	-	TRBV2	TRBJ2-2	TGTGCCAGCAGAGAAGCCAAGCGGGGGGAGCTGTTTTTT	CASREAKRGELFF
few	TRBD1	TRBV27	TRBJ1-6	TGTGCCAGCAGTCCACAGGGGGCTCGAGCTTCACCCCTCCACTTT	CASSPQGARASPLHF
many	-	TRBV18	TRBJ2-4	TGTGCCAGCTCACCGCGCGGGCACAGGGAGGGCAAAAACATTCAGTACTTC	CASSPRGHREGKNIQYF
-	-	TRBV18	TRBJ2-7	TGTGCCAGCTCACCAGGGGCAACGGGCGAGCAGTACTTC	CASSPGATGEQYF
-	TRBD2	TRBV2	TRBJ2-1	TGTGCCAGCAGTAGTCTAGCGGGGCTGAATGAGCAGTTCTTC	CASSSLAGLNEQFF
many	-	TRBV9	TRBJ2-7	TGTGCCAGCAGCGTAGCCGGGGGCCCCTCCTACGAGCAGTACTTC	CASSVAGGPSYEQYF
many	-	TRBV20-1	TRBJ1-1	TGCAGTGCTCCAGGGAACACTGAAGCTTTCTTT	CSAPGNTEAFF
many	-	TRBV5-5	TRBJ2-6	TGTGCCAGCAGCCACCAGACCAACGTCCTGACTTTC	CASSHQTNVLTF
-	-	TRBV7-9	TRBJ2-5	TGTGCCAGCAGCTTATCAGGGATCGAGACCCAGTACTTC	CASSLSGIETQYF
many	-	TRBV6-6	TRBJ2-4	TGTGCCAGCAGTGGAACCCCCCTACTCGCCAAAAACATTCAGTACTTC	CASSGTPLLAKNIQYF
few	-	TRBV11-2	TRBJ1-4	TGTGCCAGCAGCTCCGGGACCCATGCAACTAATGAAAAACTGTTTTTT	CASSSGTHATNEKLFF
few	-	TRBV2	TRBJ1-6	TGTGCCAGCATCAGAGACTATAATTCACCCCTCCACTTT	CASIRDYNSPLHF
few	-	TRBV2	TRBJ1-6	TGTGCCAGCATCGACGGACCTAATTCACCCCTCCACTTT	CASIDGPNSPLHF
many	-	TRBV29-1	TRBJ2-7	TGCAGCGTTGAAACACGCTTTTCCTACGAGCAGTACTTC	CSVETRFSYEQYF
many	TRBD1	TRBV6-2/TRBV6-3	TRBJ1-5	TGTGCCAGCAGTTATACAGGGGCGGGCAATCAGCCCCAGCATTTT	CASSYTGAGNQPQHF
many	-	TRBV6-5	TRBJ1-6	TGTGCCAGCAGTCCATACATGAGCTCCTATAATTCACCCCTCCACTTT	CASSPYMSSYNSPLHF
-	TRBD1	TRBV5-1	TRBJ1-1	TGCGCCAGCAGCTTTGACAGGGCTCATGAAGCTTTCTTT	CASSFDRAHEAFF
many	TRBD1	TRBV6-1	TRBJ2-5	TGTGCCAGCAGTGAGGACAGGGAAGAGACCCAGTACTTC	CASSEDREETQYF
many	-	TRBV25-1	TRBJ1-2	TGTGCCAGCAGTGAAAACGGGGTCTATGGCTACACCTTC	CASSENGVYGYTF
many	-	TRBV15	TRBJ2-7	TGTGCCACCAGCAGAGCTGGGCTAGATAGCGAGCAGTACTTC	CATSRAGLDSEQYF
-	-	TRBV20-1	TRBJ2-7	TGCAGTGCTAGAGATCGAGACCATGGTTCTTCCTACGAGCAGTACTTC	CSARDRDHGSSYEQYF
-	-	TRBV7-9	TRBJ2-3	TGTGCCAGCAGTTACGACGGGGGCGATACGCAGTATTTT	CASSYDGGDTQYF
-	-	TRBV12-3/TRBV12-4	TRBJ1-1	TGTGCCAGCAGCAATAGGGTTGGCGGGGACACTGAAGCTTTCTTT	CASSNRVGGDTEAFF
many	-	TRBV6-1	TRBJ1-2	TGTGCCAGCAGTGAACAGTCCGGCCGACGAAGGGGCTACACCTTC	CASSEQSGRRRGYTF
many	-	TRBV27	TRBJ2-7	TGTGCCAGCAGCCCCTTGGGACACGCTACATACGAGCAGTACTTC	CASSPLGHATYEQYF
-	-	TRBV7-2	TRBJ2-7	TGTGCCAGCAGCTTCGCCCGTATCTACGAGCAGTACTTC	CASSFARIYEQYF
-	-	TRBV6-1	TRBJ2-1	TGTGCCAGCAGTGACCCCTATAGAAACAATGAGCAGTTCTTC	CASSDPYRNNEQFF
many	TRBD1	TRBV11-3	TRBJ2-2	TGTGCCAGCAGCTTGACAGGGATTGGGGCCGGGGAGCTGTTTTTT	CASSLTGIGAGELFF
many	-	TRBV9	TRBJ2-1	TGTGCCAGCAGCGTATGGGACACCACCAATGAGCAGTTCTTC	CASSVWDTTNEQFF
many	-	TRBV28	TRBJ1-1	TGTGCCAGCACCGTAGAGGTCCAGGGTAAAAGGAACACTGAAGCTTTCTTT	CASTVEVQGKRNTEAFF
few	TRBD2	TRBV7-9	TRBJ2-5	TGTGCCAGCAGCTTAATGGGACTACCAGAGCAAGAGACCCAGTACTTC	CASSLMGLPEQETQYF
many	TRBD1	TRBV25-1	TRBJ1-6	TGTGCCAGCAGGAGGGGGACAGATTCACCCCTCCACTTT	CASRRGTDSPLHF
many	-	TRBV7-2	TRBJ2-7	TGTGCCAGCAGCTTATCGTACAGCTCCTACGAGCAGTACTTC	CASSLSYSSYEQYF
-	TRBD2	TRBV20-1	TRBJ2-7	TGCAGTGCTAGAGGACGTAGCGGATTTCCGGGACTAGCGAGTCACGAGCAGTACTTC	CSARGRSGFPGLASHEQYF
many	-	TRBV6-2/TRBV6-3	TRBJ2-1	TGTGCCAGCAGCAATACCCAAGACGATGAGCAGTTCTTC	CASSNTQDDEQFF
-	-	TRBV6-5	TRBJ1-3	TGTGCCAGCAGGCCGGGGGCCTCAGGAAACACCATATATTTT	CASRPGASGNTIYF
many	-	TRBV6-2/TRBV6-3	TRBJ1-5	TGTGCCAGCAGCCGCCGGGGCGATAATCAGCCCCAGCATTTT	CASSRRGDNQPQHF
-	-	TRBV11-2	TRBJ2-7	TGTGCCAGCAGACCCTCCGGTGGTCCGTACGAGCAGTACTTC	CASRPSGGPYEQYF
many	-	TRBV4-3	TRBJ2-1	TGCGCCAGCAGCCAGATACAGAATGAGCAGTTCTTC	CASSQIQNEQFF
few	-	TRBV7-9	TRBJ1-1	TGTGCCAGCAGCTTGGTGGACAATCCGAACACTGAAGCTTTCTTT	CASSLVDNPNTEAFF
many	-	TRBV29-1	TRBJ2-7	TGCAGCGCCAGGACTCTTTACGAGCAGTACTTC	CSARTLYEQYF
few	TRBD2	TRBV7-2	TRBJ2-3	TGTGCCAGCAGCCCGGGACTAGCGGGGTGGGGTACGCAGTATTTT	CASSPGLAGWGTQYF
few	TRBD1	TRBV18	TRBJ2-1	TGTGCCAGCTCATCGGCCGGGACAGGAAACAATGAGCAGTTCTTC	CASSSAGTGNNEQFF
few	-	TRBV27	TRBJ2-5	TGTGCCAGCAGTTTATTGGCCGGCCAAGAGACCCAGTACTTC	CASSLLAGQETQYF
many	TRBD1	TRBV6-6	TRBJ1-1	TGTGCCAGCAGTTACACAGGGGGGATGAGCACTGAAGCTTTCTTT	CASSYTGGMSTEAFF
many	TRBD1	TRBV6-6	TRBJ1-5	TGTGCCAGCCGTCCCCCGGGACAGGGGATTCCGGGTAGCAATCAGCCCCAGCATTTT	CASRPPGQGIPGSNQPQHF
many	-	TRBV2	TRBJ2-1	TGTGCCAGCAGTGAGTCCCTCAGCTCCTACAATGAGCAGTTCTTC	CASSESLSSYNEQFF